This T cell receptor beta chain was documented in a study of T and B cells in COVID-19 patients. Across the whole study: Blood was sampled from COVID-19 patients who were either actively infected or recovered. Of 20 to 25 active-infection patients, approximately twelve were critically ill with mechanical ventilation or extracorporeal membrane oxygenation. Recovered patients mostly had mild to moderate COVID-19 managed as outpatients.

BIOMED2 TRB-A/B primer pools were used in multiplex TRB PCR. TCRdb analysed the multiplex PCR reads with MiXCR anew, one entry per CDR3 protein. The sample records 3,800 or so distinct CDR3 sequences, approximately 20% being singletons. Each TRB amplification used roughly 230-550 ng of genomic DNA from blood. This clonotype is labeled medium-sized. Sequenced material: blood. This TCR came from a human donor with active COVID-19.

The DNA for the CDR3 is TGTGCCAGCAGCTTAGACAGTAGGGAGACCCAGTACTTC. Translated, it gives CASSLDSRETQYF. The chain links TRBV7-6 to TRBJ2-5, with D unclear. Germline lookup yields CDR1 SGHVS and CDR2 FNYEAQ. V was pared by 1 base and J by 5 bases, with 8 bases between. The CDR3 covers 13 residues.